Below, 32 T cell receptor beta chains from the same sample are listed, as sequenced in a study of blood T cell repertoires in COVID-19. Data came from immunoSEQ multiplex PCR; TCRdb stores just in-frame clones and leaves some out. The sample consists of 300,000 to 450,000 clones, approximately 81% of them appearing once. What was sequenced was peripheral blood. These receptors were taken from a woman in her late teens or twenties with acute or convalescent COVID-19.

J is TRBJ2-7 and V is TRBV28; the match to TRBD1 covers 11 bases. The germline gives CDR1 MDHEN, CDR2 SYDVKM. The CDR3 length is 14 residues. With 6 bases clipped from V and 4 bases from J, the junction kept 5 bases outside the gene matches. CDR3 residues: CASRHGQGAYEQYF. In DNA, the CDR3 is TGTGCCAGCAGACATGGACAGGGGGCTTACGAGCAGTACTTC.

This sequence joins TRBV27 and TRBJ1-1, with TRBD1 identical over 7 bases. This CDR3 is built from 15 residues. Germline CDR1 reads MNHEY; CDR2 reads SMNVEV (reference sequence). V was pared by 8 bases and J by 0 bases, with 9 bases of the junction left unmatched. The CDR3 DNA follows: TGTGCCAGCCGATCCACAGGGGCCCTGAACACTGAAGCTTTCTTT. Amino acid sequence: CASRSTGALNTEAFF.

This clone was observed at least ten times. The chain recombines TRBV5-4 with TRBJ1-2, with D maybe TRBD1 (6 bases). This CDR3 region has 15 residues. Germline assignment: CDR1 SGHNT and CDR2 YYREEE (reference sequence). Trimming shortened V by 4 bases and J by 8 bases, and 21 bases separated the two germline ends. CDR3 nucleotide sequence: TGTGCCAGCAGCCAAACCCAAACAGGGACGTACGGCTACACCTTC. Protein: CASSQTQTGTYGYTF.

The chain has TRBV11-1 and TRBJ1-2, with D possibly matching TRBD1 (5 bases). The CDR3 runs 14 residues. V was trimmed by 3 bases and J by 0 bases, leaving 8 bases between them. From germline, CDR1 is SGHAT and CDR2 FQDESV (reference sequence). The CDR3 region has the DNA TGTGCCAGCAGCTTCCAGGGTTCTAACTATGGCTACACCTTC. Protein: CASSFQGSNYGYTF.

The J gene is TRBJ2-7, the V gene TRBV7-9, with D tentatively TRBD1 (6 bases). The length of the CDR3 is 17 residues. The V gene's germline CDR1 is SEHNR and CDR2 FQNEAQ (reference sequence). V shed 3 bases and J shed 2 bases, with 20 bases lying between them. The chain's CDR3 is CASSFSGTTRSPYEQYF. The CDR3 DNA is TGTGCCAGCAGCTTCTCCGGGACAACGAGAAGCCCCTACGAGCAGTACTTC.

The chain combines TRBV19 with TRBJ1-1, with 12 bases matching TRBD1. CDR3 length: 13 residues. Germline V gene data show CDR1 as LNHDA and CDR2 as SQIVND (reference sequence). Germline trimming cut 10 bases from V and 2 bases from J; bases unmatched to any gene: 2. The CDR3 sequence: CATGTGGNTEAFF. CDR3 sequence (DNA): TGTGCCACCGGGACAGGGGGCAACACTGAAGCTTTCTTT.

The CDR3 sequence is CSVGTGGREQYF. For the CDR3, the DNA is TGCAGCGTTGGGACAGGGGGACGGGAGCAGTACTTC. V is TRBV29-1 and J is TRBJ2-7; 10 nucleotides match TRBD1. The CDR3 spans 12 residues. The V and J ends lost 4 bases and 7 bases, in that order; junction bases with no gene match: 4. Germline V gene data show CDR1 as SQVTM and CDR2 as ANQGSEA.

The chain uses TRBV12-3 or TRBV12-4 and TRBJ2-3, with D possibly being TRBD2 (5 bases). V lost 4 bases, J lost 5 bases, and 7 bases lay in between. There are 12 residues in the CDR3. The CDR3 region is CASSWRVDTQYF. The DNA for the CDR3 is TGTGCCAGCAGTTGGCGGGTAGATACGCAGTATTTT.

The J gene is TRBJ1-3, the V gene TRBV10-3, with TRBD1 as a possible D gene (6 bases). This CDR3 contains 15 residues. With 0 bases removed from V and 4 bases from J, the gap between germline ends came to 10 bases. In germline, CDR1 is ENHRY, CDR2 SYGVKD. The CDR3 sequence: CAISESGTHGNTIYF. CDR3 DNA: TGTGCCATCAGTGAGTCTGGGACACACGGAAACACCATATATTTT.

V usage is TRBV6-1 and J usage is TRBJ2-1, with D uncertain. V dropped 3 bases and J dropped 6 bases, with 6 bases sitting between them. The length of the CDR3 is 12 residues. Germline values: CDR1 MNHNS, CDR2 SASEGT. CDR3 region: CASSEGPNEQFF. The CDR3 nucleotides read TGTGCCAGCAGTGAGGGCCCCAATGAGCAGTTCTTC.

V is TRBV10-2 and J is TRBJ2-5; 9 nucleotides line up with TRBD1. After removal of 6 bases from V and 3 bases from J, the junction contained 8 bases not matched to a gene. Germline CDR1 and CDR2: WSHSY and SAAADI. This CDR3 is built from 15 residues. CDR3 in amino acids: CASSGTGLEEETQYF. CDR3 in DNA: TGCGCCAGCAGCGGGACAGGGTTGGAGGAAGAGACCCAGTACTTC.

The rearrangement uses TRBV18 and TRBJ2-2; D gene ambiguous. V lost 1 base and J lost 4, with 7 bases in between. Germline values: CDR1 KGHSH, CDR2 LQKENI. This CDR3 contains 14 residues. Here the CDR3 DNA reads TGTGCCAGCTCACCACGAAGCTCCACCGGGGAGCTGTTTTTT. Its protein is CASSPRSSTGELFF.

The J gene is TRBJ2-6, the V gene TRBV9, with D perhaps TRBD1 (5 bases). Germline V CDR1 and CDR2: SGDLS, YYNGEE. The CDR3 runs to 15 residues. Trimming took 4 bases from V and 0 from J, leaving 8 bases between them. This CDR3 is CASSSQGSGANVLTF. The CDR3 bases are TGTGCCAGCAGCTCCCAGGGCTCTGGGGCCAACGTCCTGACTTTC.

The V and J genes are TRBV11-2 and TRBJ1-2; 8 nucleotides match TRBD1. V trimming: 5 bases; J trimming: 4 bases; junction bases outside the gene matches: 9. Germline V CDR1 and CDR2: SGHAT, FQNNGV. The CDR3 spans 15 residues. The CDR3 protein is CASSLRGPIGYGYTF. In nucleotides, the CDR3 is TGTGCCAGCAGCCTCAGGGGGCCCATAGGCTATGGCTACACCTTC.

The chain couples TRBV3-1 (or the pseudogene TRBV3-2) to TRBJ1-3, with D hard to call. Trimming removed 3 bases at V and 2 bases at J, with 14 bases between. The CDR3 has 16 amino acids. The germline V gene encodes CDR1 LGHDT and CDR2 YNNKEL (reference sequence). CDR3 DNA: TGTGCCAGCAGCCACGCTGCGGGATTTGCTGGAAACACCATATATTTT. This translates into CASSHAAGFAGNTIYF.

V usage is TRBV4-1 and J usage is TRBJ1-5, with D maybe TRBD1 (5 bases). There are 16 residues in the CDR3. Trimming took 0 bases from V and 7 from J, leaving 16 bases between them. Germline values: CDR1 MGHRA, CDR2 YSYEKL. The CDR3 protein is CASSQESGPSGQPQHF. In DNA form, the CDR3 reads TGCGCCAGCAGCCAAGAGTCAGGCCCTTCAGGGCAGCCCCAGCATTTT.

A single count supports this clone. The CDR3 is CASSTGQLNTDTQYF. The CDR3 DNA reads as TGTGCCAGTAGTACGGGACAGTTAAACACAGATACGCAGTATTTT. The chain employs TRBV19 and TRBJ2-3; 7 bases align to TRBD1. The CDR3 totals 15 residues. After removal of 4 bases from V and 2 bases from J, the junction contained 6 bases not matched to a gene. Germline assignment: CDR1 LNHDA and CDR2 SQIVND (reference sequence).

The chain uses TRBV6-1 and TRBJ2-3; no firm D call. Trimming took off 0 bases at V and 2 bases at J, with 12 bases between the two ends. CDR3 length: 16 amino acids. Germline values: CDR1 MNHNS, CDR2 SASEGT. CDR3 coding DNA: TGTGCCAGCAGTGAAGCTAACCAGGATTACACAGATACGCAGTATTTT. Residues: CASSEANQDYTDTQYF.

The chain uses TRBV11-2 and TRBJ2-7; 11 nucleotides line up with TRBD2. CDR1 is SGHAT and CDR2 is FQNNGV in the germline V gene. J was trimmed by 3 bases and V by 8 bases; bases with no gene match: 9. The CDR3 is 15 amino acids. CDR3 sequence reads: CASQLAGETVYEQYF. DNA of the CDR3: TGTGCCAGCCAACTAGCGGGAGAAACCGTCTACGAGCAGTACTTC. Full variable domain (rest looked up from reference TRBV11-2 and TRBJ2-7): EAGVAQSPRYKIIEKRQSVAFWCNPISGHATLYWYQQILGQGPKLLIQFQNNGVVDDSQLPKDRFSAERLKGVDSTLKIQPAKLEDSAVYLCASQLAGETVYEQYFGPGTRLTVT.

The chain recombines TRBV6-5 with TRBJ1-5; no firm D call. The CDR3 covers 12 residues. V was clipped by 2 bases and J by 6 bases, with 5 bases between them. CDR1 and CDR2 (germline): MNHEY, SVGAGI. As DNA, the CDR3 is TGTGCCAGCAGTTACGAGTTTCAGCCCCAGCATTTT. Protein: CASSYEFQPQHF.

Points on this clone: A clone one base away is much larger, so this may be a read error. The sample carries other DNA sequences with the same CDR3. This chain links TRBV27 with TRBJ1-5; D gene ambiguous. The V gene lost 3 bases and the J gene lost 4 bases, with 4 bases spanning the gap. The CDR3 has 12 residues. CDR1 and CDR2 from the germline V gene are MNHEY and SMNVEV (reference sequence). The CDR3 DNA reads TGTGCCAGCAGTTTTCTTAATCAGCCCCAGCATTTT. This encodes CASSFLNQPQHF.

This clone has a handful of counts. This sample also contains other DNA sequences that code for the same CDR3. The CDR3 reads CASSDRGNSPLHF. The CDR3 DNA is TGTGCCAGCAGTGATAGGGGAAATTCACCCCTCCACTTT. V gene TRBV2 combines with J gene TRBJ1-6, with D perhaps TRBD1 (5 bases). Germline lookup yields CDR1 SNHLY and CDR2 FYNNEI. The CDR3 totals 13 residues. V dropped 3 bases and J dropped 7 bases, with 7 bases sitting between them.

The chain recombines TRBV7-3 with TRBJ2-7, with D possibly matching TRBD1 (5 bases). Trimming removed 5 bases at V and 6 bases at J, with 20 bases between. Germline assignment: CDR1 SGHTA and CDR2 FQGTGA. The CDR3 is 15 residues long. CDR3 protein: CASSPVQGTPSEQYF. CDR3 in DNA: TGTGCCAGCAGCCCGGTGCAGGGCACCCCTTCCGAGCAGTACTTC. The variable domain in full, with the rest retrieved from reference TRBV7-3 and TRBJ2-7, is GAGVSQTPSNKVTEKGKYVELRCDPISGHTALYWYRQSLGQGPEFLIYFQGTGAADDSGLPNDRFFAVRPEGSVSTLKIQRTERGDSAVYLCASSPVQGTPSEQYFGPGTRLTVT.

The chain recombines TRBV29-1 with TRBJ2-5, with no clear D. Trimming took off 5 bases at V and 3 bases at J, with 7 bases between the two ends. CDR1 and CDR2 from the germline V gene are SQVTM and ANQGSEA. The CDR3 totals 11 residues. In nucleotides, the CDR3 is TGCAGCGTTCCGGCGGAAGAGACCCAGTACTTC. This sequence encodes CSVPAEETQYF.

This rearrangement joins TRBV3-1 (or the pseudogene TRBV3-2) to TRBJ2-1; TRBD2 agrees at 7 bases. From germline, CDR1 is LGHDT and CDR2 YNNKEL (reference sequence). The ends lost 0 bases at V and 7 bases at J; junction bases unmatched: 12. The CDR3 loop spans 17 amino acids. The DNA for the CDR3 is TGTGCCAGCAGCCAAGATCTAGCGGAATCTCCCAGGAATGAGCAGTTCTTC. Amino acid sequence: CASSQDLAESPRNEQFF.

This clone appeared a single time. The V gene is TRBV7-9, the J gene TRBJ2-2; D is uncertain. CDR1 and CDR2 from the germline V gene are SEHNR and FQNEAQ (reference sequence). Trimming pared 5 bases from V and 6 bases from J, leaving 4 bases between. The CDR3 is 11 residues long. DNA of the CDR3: TGTGCCAGCAGCCCCTCCGGGGAGCTGTTTTTT. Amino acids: CASSPSGELFF. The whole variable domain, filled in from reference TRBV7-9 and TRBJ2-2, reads DTGVSQNPRHKITKRGQNVTFRCDPISEHNRLYWYRQTLGQGPEFLTYFQNEAQLEKSRLLSDRFSAERPKGSFSTLEIQRTEQGDSAMYLCASSPSGELFFGEGSRLTVL.

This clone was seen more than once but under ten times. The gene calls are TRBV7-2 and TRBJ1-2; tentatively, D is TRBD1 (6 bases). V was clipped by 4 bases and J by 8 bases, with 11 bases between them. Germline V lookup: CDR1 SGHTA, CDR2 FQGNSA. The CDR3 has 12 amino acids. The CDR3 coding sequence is TGTGCCAGCAGCTCTAGTCAGGGGGGCTACACCTTC. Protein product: CASSSSQGGYTF. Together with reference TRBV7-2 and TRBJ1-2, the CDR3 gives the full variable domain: GAGVSQSPSNKVTEKGKDVELRCDPISGHTALYWYRQSLGQGLEFLIYFQGNSAPDKSGLPSDRFSAERTGGSVSTLTIQRTQQEDSAVYLCASSSSQGGYTFGSGTRLTVV.

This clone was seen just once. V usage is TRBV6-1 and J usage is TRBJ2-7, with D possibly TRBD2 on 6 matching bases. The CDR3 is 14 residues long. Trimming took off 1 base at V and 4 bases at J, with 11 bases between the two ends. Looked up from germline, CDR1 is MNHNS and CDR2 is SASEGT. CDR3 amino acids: CASSEDGGAYEQYF. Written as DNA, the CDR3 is TGTGCCAGCAGTGAAGACGGGGGAGCATACGAGCAGTACTTC.

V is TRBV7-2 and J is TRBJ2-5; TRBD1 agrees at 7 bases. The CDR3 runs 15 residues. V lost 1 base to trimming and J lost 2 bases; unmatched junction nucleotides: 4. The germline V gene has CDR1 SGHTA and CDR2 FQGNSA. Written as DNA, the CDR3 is TGTGCCAGCAGCTTAGGGACAGGACAACAAGAGACCCAGTACTTC. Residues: CASSLGTGQQETQYF.

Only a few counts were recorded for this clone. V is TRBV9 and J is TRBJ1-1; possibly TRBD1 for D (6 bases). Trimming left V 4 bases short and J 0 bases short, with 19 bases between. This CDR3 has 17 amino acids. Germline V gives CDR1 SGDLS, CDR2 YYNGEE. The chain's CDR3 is CASSPARGQSMNTEAFF. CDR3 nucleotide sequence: TGTGCCAGCAGCCCCGCCAGGGGCCAGTCGATGAACACTGAAGCTTTCTTT.

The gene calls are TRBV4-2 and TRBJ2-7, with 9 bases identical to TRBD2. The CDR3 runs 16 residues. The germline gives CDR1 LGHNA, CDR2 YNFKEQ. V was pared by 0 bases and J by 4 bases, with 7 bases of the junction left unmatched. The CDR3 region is CASSQDVAGGPYEQYF. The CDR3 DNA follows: TGTGCCAGCAGCCAAGATGTTGCGGGAGGGCCGTACGAGCAGTACTTC.

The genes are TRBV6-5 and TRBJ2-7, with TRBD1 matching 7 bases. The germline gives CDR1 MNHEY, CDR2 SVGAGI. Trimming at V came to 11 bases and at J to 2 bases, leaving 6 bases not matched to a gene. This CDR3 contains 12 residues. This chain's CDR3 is CASPGTAYEQYF. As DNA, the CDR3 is TGTGCCTCTCCGGGGACAGCCTACGAGCAGTACTTC.